The source of this T cell receptor beta chain is a study of regulatory T cells in long-lasting Graves disease (dated by TCRdb to about 2021). About the study as a whole: In the newly diagnosed Graves' disease group, patients had been taking antithyroid drugs for less than 3 months. This study used TCR sequencing and RNA sequencing of peripheral blood to compare persistent Graves' disease patients against newly diagnosed Graves' disease patients. The study took place in China and was registered as a clinical trial. TCR sequencing covered about 13 persistent and roughly 20 newly diagnosed Graves' disease patients, 33 samples in total.

CDR1 and CDR2 were assigned from the germline V gene as SGHAT and FQNNGV. Counted from cysteine to phenylalanine, this CDR3 has 12 amino acids. Left in the record is the CDR3 DNA by itself, 36 bases read in frame from the first base. V and J lose 5 bases and 3 bases, and a span of 7 bases separates them. Receptor amplification or capture employed multiplex PCR. The listed sequencing device is Illumina HiSeq 4000. TCR beta libraries were built with iRepertoire HTBI primers and Arm-PCR amplification of CDR3 regions. Before sequencing, the PCR products underwent gel purification. In the original analysis: Across samples, 55 to 80 TRBV and 13 to 15 TRBJ segments were identified and used for gene usage analysis of CDR3 amino acid clonotypes. Filtered high-quality paired reads were merged into contigs using COPE and FqMerger. BLAST was used to align contigs to the IMGT TRBV, TRBD and TRBJ reference genes, and CDR3 was defined following IMGT. Any clonotype with a frequency above 0.1% was counted as a highly expanded clone. Shannon entropy was used to measure repertoire diversity, and the Gini coefficient was used to measure V-J evenness. A clonotype found in more than one individual was treated as public. The public reads were reprocessed in TCRdb via fastp at Q25 and MiXCR, keeping in-frame beta chains. Identical CDR3 protein sequences are pooled into one entry, listed with their most common genes and DNA. These V and J calls rely on TCRdb rather than the paper's analysis. This sample comprises 450,000 to 500,000 distinct CDR3 sequences, 15% to 20% of them detected only once. The ten largest clonotypes hold 10% to 15% of the sample.

Study-wide conclusions, independent of this receptor: Compared with newly diagnosed patients, persistent Graves' disease patients had lower TCR Shannon entropy and fewer highly expanded clones, which suggests clonal expansion. The authors noted that the small sample size was a limitation that may lower accuracy. Only peripheral blood was studied, because thyroid tissue, the primary lesion, was inaccessible. TRBV28, TRBJ1-2 and TRBJ2-5 were preferentially used in persistent disease, while TRBV20-1 and TRBJ2-1 were favored in newly diagnosed disease. Only the TCR beta chain was sequenced and analyzed. More public clonotypes were shared among persistent patients (under 3,000) than among newly diagnosed patients (roughly 1,000).

This clonotype was seen more than once but under ten times. Its antigen has not been determined. Within one base of it there is no much larger clone, and no base qualities were kept. Sample time point, as interpreted from the label and publication: newly diagnosed GD, antithyroid drugs for less than 3 months. RNA was extracted from PBMCs in TRIzol for both TCR sequencing and RNA sequencing. The diagnosis of Graves' disease followed American Thyroid Association guidelines. Patients for the study were recruited at an endocrinology department in Xi'an, China. Each patient gave 7.5 to 10 milliliters of peripheral blood, collected in an EDTA anticoagulant tube. Ficoll Paque Plus density gradient separation was used to isolate PBMCs, and no further T cell sorting was performed. An Agilent 2100 Bioanalyzer and agarose gel were used to assess RNA quality, and a NanoDrop 2000 was used to measure RNA concentration.

The same sample was also studied in work on T cells in Graves' hyperthyroidism and ophthalmopathy. Drawing on the second study: Stable Graves' hyperthyroidism was defined as no progression to ophthalmopathy during 18 months of follow-up. Hyperthyroidism patients were newly diagnosed, had a disease duration of under 2 months, and were aged 18 to 65 years. The study excluded patients with uncontrolled infections, other autoimmune diseases, pregnancy or lactation. Diagnoses were established on the basis of clinical symptoms, serum thyroxine and TRAb, thyroid ultrasound, and orbital computed tomography. A first-round RT-PCR of the TCR CDR3 used the HTBI primer set with the Qiagen OneStep RT-PCR kit. Most expanded thyroid clonotypes (frequency above 0.001) were also detected in blood, a finding suggesting that blood repertoires may reflect thyroid immune responses. In cross-validation, a model built on a 13 V-J signature told ophthalmopathy apart from stable hyperthyroidism with under 90% sensitivity and 81% to 82% specificity, and in testing the same model reached 80%/75%. In validation, progression to ophthalmopathy was predicted by the model with 70.59% sensitivity and approximately 78% specificity, a median of approximately 6.5 months before onset. To identify distinguishing TCR V-J signatures, a discovery cohort of around 98 patients was used, comprising under 45 with Graves' ophthalmopathy and some 60 with stable Graves' hyperthyroidism. Whether ophthalmopathy could be predicted prospectively was tested in an independent validation cohort made up of 18 hyperthyroidism patients plus 17 patients who later progressed to ophthalmopathy. The 100 or so discovery patients were randomly divided into training and test sets at a 7:3 ratio. Thyroid tissue and blood T-cell repertoires from about 6 Graves' hyperthyroidism patients were also compared in the study. After blood sampling, hyperthyroidism patients were treated with methimazole at a starting dose of 30 mg daily, and ophthalmopathy patients were treated with high-dose intravenous methylprednisolone. Libraries were constructed in a second round of multiplex PCR, after which size selection and purification were carried out. Sequencing of the libraries was done on an Illumina HiSeq2000 using paired-end 100 bp reads. SOAPnuke was used to process the raw data, throwing out any read that contained adapters or uncalled bases, had a mean Phred below 15, or lacked an exact constant-primer or identifier match. High-quality paired reads were merged with COPE v1.2.5, and unique nucleotide sequences were defined as clonotypes. MiTCR v1.1 was used to align clonotypes to the IMGT TRBV, TRBD and TRBJ reference segments. The analysis included only V-J combinations with a frequency above 0.0001, which together covered 99% to 99.2% of the repertoires. The TCS score was defined as the ratio of F50 (clonal expansion) to E x V (chaos), calculated using BLOSUM62-based TCRdist between CDR3 peptides within each V-J. Welch's t-statistics and random forest reduced fewer than 550 V-J features to 10 to 15, which were used in a naive Bayes classifier (R e1071). Sample size was not statistically predetermined, and investigators were not blinded to group allocation. TCR Vbeta CDR3 sequencing of approximately 140 peripheral blood samples (roughly 43 ophthalmopathy, about 75 hyperthyroidism and approximately 17 progressor patients) is reported in the paper.

The TCR was taken from a man aged 35 to 55 with Graves disease. Donor details come from another sample of the same person, matched by shared clones. The sequence links TRBV11-2 to TRBJ2-5; no confident D gene assignment can be made. Specimen: peripheral blood mononuclear cells (PBMCs), collected at new diagnosis, from a patient treated with antithyroid drugs. The sequenced DNA: TGTGCCAGCAGCCAAAATAAAGAGACCCAGTACTTC. This encodes CASSQNKETQYF.